Only one count was recorded for the clone carrying this T cell receptor (beta chain). The repertoire was sequenced with immunoSEQ multiplex PCR; TCRdb's copy has only in-frame clones and lacks some. Of under 15,000 clones listed, 85% to 95% are singletons. The entry originates in a study of T cell changes during pregnancy in multiple sclerosis. Germline loops: CDR1 SGHTA, CDR2 FQGNSA. CDR3 size: 16 residues. The trim removed 5 bases at V and 8 bases at J, leaving 16 bases unmatched. The chain carries TRBV7-2 and TRBJ2-5, with 8 bases aligning to TRBD2. This material consisted of CD4+ T cells from peripheral blood mononuclear cells, taken before pregnancy. This TCR came from a female donor with multiple sclerosis, enrolled in a pregnancy study. The CDR3: CASSRGTSGGPYTQYF. CDR3 in DNA: TGTGCCAGCAGCCGAGGGACCAGCGGGGGCCCCTACACCCAGTACTTC.